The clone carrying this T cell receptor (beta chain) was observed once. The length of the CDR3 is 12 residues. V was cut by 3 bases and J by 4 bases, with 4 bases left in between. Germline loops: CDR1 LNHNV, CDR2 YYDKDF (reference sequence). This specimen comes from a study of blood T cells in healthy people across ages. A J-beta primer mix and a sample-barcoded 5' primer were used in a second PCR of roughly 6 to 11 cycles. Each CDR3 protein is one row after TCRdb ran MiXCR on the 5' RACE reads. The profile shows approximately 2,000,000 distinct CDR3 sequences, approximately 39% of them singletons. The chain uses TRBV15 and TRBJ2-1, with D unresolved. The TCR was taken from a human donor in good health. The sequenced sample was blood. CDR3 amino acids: CATSSQYNEQFF. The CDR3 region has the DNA TGTGCCACCAGCAGTCAATACAATGAGCAGTTCTTC. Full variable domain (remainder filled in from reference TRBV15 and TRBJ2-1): DAMVIQNPRYQVTQFGKPVTLSCSQTLNHNVMYWYQQKSSQAPKLLFHYYDKDFNNEADTPDNFQSRRPNTSFCFLDIRSPGLGDTAMYLCATSSQYNEQFFGPGTRLTVL.